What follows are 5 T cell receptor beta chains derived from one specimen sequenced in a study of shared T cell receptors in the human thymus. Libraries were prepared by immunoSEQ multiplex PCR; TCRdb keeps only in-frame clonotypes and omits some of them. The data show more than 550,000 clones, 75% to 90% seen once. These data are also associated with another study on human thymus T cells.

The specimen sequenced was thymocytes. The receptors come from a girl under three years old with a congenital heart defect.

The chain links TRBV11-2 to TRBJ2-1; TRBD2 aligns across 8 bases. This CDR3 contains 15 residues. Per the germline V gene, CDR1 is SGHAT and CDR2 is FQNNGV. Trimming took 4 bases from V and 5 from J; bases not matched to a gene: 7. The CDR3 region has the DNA TGTGCCAGCAGCTCATCCGGGACTAGTAACAATGAGCAGTTCTTC. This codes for CASSSSGTSNNEQFF.

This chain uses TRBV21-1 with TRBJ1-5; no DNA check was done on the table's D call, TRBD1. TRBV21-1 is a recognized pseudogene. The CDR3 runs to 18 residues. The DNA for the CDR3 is TGTGCCAGCAGCAACCAGACCACCAGGGACAGGATTAATCAGCCCCAGCATTTT. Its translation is CASSNQTTRDRINQPQHF.

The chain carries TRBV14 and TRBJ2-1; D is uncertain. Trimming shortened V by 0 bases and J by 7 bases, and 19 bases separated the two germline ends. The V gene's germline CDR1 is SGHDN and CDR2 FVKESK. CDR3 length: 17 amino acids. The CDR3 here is CASSQDIEEYPWNEQFF. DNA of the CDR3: TGTGCCAGCAGCCAAGATATAGAGGAGTACCCGTGGAATGAGCAGTTCTTC.

CDR3 coding DNA: TGTGCCAGGGTAGAAGACAGGGGGCCGGCTGAAGCTTTCTTT. Translated, it gives CARVEDRGPAEAFF. J is TRBJ1-1 and V is TRBV2; 10 bases agree with TRBD1. This CDR3 spans 14 amino acids. In germline, CDR1 is SNHLY, CDR2 FYNNEI. The V segment lost 9 bases and the J segment 6 bases; nucleotides outside the gene matches: 10.

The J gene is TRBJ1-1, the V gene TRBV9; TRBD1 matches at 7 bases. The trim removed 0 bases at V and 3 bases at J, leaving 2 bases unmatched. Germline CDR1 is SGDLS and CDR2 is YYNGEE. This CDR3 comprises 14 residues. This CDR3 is CASSVAQGYTEAFF. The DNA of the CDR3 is TGTGCCAGCAGCGTAGCACAGGGGTACACTGAAGCTTTCTTT.